The 8 T cell receptor beta chains listed next were all sequenced from one sample in a study of blood T cell repertoires in COVID-19. Here immunoSEQ multiplex PCR was the method, and the copy in TCRdb shows in-frame clones only, minus some. The table records some 170,000 clones, 75% to 85% of them present only once. Sequences were obtained from PBMCs or T cells enriched from blood (not recorded which). These receptors were taken from a man aged 35 to 55 who had recovered from COVID-19.

The V gene is TRBV4-1, the J gene TRBJ2-1, with D possibly matching TRBD2 (5 bases). Germline values: CDR1 MGHRA, CDR2 YSYEKL. The V end lost 3 bases, the J end lost 5 bases, and 14 bases lay between the germline ends. This CDR3 is built from 15 residues. This chain's CDR3 is CASSQVAGKNNEQFF. CDR3 nucleotides: TGCGCCAGCAGCCAGGTCGCGGGCAAAAACAATGAGCAGTTCTTC.

This sequence joins TRBV7-3 and TRBJ2-3; the D is unclear. The ends were cut back, 5 bases at V and 6 bases at J, with 12 bases in the middle. Germline V gene data show CDR1 as SGHTA and CDR2 as FQGTGA. There are 13 residues in the CDR3. CDR3 in DNA: TGTGCCAGCAGCCCGGGTAGTCGGGATACGCAGTATTTT. Translation: CASSPGSRDTQYF.

Of note for this clone: The sample has other DNA sequences that encode this CDR3 too. This chain connects TRBV7-3 to TRBJ2-3; 7 nucleotides line up with TRBD1. The V and J ends lost 5 bases and 0 bases, in that order; junction bases with no gene match: 2. Germline V gives CDR1 SGHTA, CDR2 FQGTGA. This CDR3 region has 14 residues. CDR3 loop: CASSRGQSTDTQYF. CDR3 DNA sequence: TGTGCCAGCAGCCGGGGACAGAGCACAGATACGCAGTATTTT.

The chain has TRBV19 and TRBJ2-1; 9 bases are a match to TRBD1. Germline lookup yields CDR1 LNHDA and CDR2 SQIVND (reference sequence). V shed 4 bases, J shed 9 bases, and the junction held 10 bases outside the gene matches. The CDR3 has 15 amino acids. In nucleotides, the CDR3 is TGTGCCAGTAGTAACGAAGGACAGGGGCGGTCTGAGCAGTTCTTC. Protein sequence: CASSNEGQGRSEQFF.

J is TRBJ1-2 and V is TRBV24-1, with D unresolved. CDR1 is KGHDR, CDR2 SFDVKD, per germline. V lost 3 bases and J 2 bases, leaving 12 bases between the germline ends. This CDR3 spans 15 amino acids. CDR3 residues: CATSDTGKDNYGYTF. CDR3 DNA sequence: TGTGCCACCAGTGATACGGGGAAGGACAACTATGGCTACACCTTC.

This clone was observed at least ten times. The chain joins TRBV6-1 to TRBJ2-7, with TRBD1 matching over 7 bases. CDR1 and CDR2 from the germline V gene are MNHNS and SASEGT. V gave up 3 bases and J gave up 5 bases; unmatched junction bases: 7. The CDR3 has 14 amino acids. This chain's CDR3 is CASSEGQPTDEQYF. The DNA for the CDR3 is TGTGCCAGCAGTGAGGGACAGCCTACGGACGAGCAGTACTTC.

The chain employs TRBV10-3 and TRBJ1-5; 11 bases match TRBD1. Trimming cost V 2 bases and J 0 bases; bases outside gene matches: 9. The CDR3 spans 19 residues. Germline V gene lookup returns CDR1 ENHRY and CDR2 SYGVKD. The CDR3 DNA reads as TGTGCCATCAGTGAGGGGGACAGGGGGGTTCCTTATAGCAATCAGCCCCAGCATTTT. Its protein product is CAISEGDRGVPYSNQPQHF.

The chain has TRBV5-4 and TRBJ2-5; TRBD1 matches 8 bases. Germline CDR1 is SGHNT and CDR2 is YYREEE (reference sequence). CDR3 size: 14 residues. V was clipped by 3 bases and J by 5 bases; unmatched bases: 6. As DNA, the CDR3 is TGTGCCAGCAGCTCTCGGACAGGGATGGAGACCCAGTACTTC. This sequence encodes CASSSRTGMETQYF.